This is a list of T cell receptor beta chains from one sample in a study of regulatory T cells in long-lasting Graves disease. TCRdb ran MiXCR on the multiplex PCR reads and lists one entry per CDR3 protein. The sample shows about 220,000 distinct CDR3 sequences, around 20% of them seen only once. Material: peripheral blood mononuclear cells (PBMCs), obtained at new diagnosis, from a patient treated with antithyroid drugs. The receptor set was obtained from a female donor with Graves disease. Both conserved end residues are part of each CDR3. A D gene is named only where the DNA matches it firmly. Not every row has a clone size; where given, it reads once, few, many or a size class.

J | size | D | V | DNA | CDR3
TRBJ1-1 | NA | TRBD1 | TRBV18 | TGTGCCAGCTCACCAACAGGGGACACTGAAGCTTTCTTT | CASSPTGDTEAFF
TRBJ1-5 | many | TRBD1 | TRBV19 | TGTGCCAGTAGTACTTCCGGGACAGGAGGGGGGCAGCCCCAGCATTTT | CASSTSGTGGGQPQHF
TRBJ2-1 | many | TRBD2 | TRBV11-3 | TGTGCCAGCAGCCGTCTAGCGGGAGGGGATAATGAGCAGTTCTTC | CASSRLAGGDNEQFF
TRBJ2-3 | many | TRBD2 | TRBV2 | TGTGCCAGCGGATGGACTAGCGGGGACACAGATACGCAGTATTTT | CASGWTSGDTDTQYF
TRBJ1-3 | many | NA | TRBV7-2 | TGTGCCAGCAGCTTGCTCCGGAGCTCTGGAAACACCATATATTTT | CASSLLRSSGNTIYF
TRBJ1-1 | many | NA | TRBV11-3 | TGTGCCAGCAGCTTCGAGTCTCGCGGTGCTGAAGCTTTCTTT | CASSFESRGAEAFF
TRBJ2-2 | many | NA | TRBV11-2 | TGTGCCAGCAGCCCCCGGTGGGACATAAACACCGGGGAGCTGTTTTTT | CASSPRWDINTGELFF
TRBJ2-1 | NA | TRBD2 | TRBV11-2 | TGTGCCGGCAGCTCCGGACTAGCGGGAAGCTCCTACAATGAGCAGTTCTTC | CAGSSGLAGSSYNEQFF
TRBJ1-4 | many | NA | TRBV20-1 | TGCAGTGCTAGAGATCGTGGGTTTCGGGAAAAACTGTTTTTT | CSARDRGFREKLFF
TRBJ1-5 | many | NA | TRBV5-8 | TGTGCCAGCAGCTTAACCCCGGGACGGCATCAGCCCCAGCATTTT | CASSLTPGRHQPQHF
TRBJ1-5 | NA | NA | TRBV4-2 | TGTGCCAGCAGCCCTTCCTCTAGTAACAATCAGCCCCAGCATTTT | CASSPSSSNNQPQHF
TRBJ1-2 | many | TRBD1 | TRBV19 | TGTGCCAGTAGTTCCCAGGGGGACTATGGCTACACCTTC | CASSSQGDYGYTF
TRBJ1-1 | NA | NA | TRBV6-5 | TGTGCCAGCAGTTACGTCCGAATGGGGAGCCGGATTGCTTTCTTT | CASSYVRMGSRIAFF
TRBJ2-1 | NA | NA | TRBV5-1 | TGCGCCAGCAGCTTGGGAACGCAGTCCTACAATGAGCAGTTCTTC | CASSLGTQSYNEQFF
TRBJ2-1 | many | NA | TRBV11-2 | TGTGCCAGCAGCTTAGGCCCCATCAATGAGCAGTTCTTC | CASSLGPINEQFF
TRBJ2-3 | many | NA | TRBV3-1 | TGTGCCAGCAGCCCACGACGTATAGCTAGAACAGATACGCAGTATTTT | CASSPRRIARTDTQYF
TRBJ1-4 | many | TRBD1 | TRBV3-1 | TGTGCCAGCAGCCCCGGGACAGGGTGGGCTAATGAAAAACTGTTTTTT | CASSPGTGWANEKLFF
TRBJ2-5 | many | TRBD1 | TRBV24-1 | TGTGCCACCAGTTCCCGGACAGGAATAGAGACCCAGTACTTC | CATSSRTGIETQYF
TRBJ1-1 | many | NA | TRBV30 | TGTGCCTGGAGGAGCTGGGTGAACACTGAAGCTTTCTTT | CAWRSWVNTEAFF
TRBJ2-1 | few | NA | TRBV7-9 | TGTGCCAGCAGCTCCCCCGACAGGGCGGGGAGCTCCTACAATGAGCAGTTCTTC | CASSSPDRAGSSYNEQFF
TRBJ2-2 | few | NA | TRBV7-3 | TGTGCCAGCAGCTTATTAGGCGATCCCGGCGGGGAGCTGTTTTTT | CASSLLGDPGGELFF
TRBJ1-2 | NA | NA | TRBV6-5 | TGTGCCAGCAGTTACGGACCTGACTATGGCTACACCTTC | CASSYGPDYGYTF
TRBJ1-1 | many | TRBD1 | TRBV20-1 | TGCAGTGCGAGACAGGGGGGCACGAACACTGAAGCTTTCTTT | CSARQGGTNTEAFF
TRBJ2-1 | many | NA | TRBV6-1 | TGTGCCAGCAGTGAAGCGCAGGCAGGGAGCAATGAGCAGTTCTTC | CASSEAQAGSNEQFF
TRBJ2-3 | many | NA | TRBV29-1 | TGCAGCGTTGAGGGCGGAAGAGGCACAGATACGCAGTATTTT | CSVEGGRGTDTQYF
TRBJ2-1 | few | NA | TRBV7-9 | TGTGCCAGCAGAGCCCTAGGGGGCGGTAAGGAGGGTGAGCAGTTCTTC | CASRALGGGKEGEQFF
TRBJ1-1 | many | NA | TRBV7-3 | TGTGCCAGCAGCTTACTGGCCAGTAACACTGAAGCTTTCTTT | CASSLLASNTEAFF
TRBJ2-7 | many | NA | TRBV11-3 | TGTGCCAGCAGCTTTCTGGGCTCCTACGAGCAGTACTTC | CASSFLGSYEQYF
TRBJ2-7 | once | TRBD2 | TRBV9 | TGTGCCAGCAGCGTAGAGGGGACTAGCGGGAGGTTGGGTGAGCAGTACTTC | CASSVEGTSGRLGEQYF
TRBJ2-2 | many | TRBD2 | TRBV24-1 | TGTGCCACCAGTGATATCGCCGGGACTAGCGCATATGCCGGGGAGCTGTTTTTT | CATSDIAGTSAYAGELFF
TRBJ1-6 | NA | NA | TRBV19 | TGTGCCAGTAGTATCGGAGGCAGGGCTTCACCCCTCCACTTT | CASSIGGRASPLHF
TRBJ1-1 | few | NA | TRBV5-1 | TGCGCCAGCGGACCGGGACTTGACACTGAAGCTTTCTTT | CASGPGLDTEAFF
TRBJ1-5 | many | TRBD1 | TRBV6-5 | TGTGCCAGCAGTTACGACAGGGTTGGCAATCAGCCCCAGCATTTT | CASSYDRVGNQPQHF
TRBJ2-7 | many | TRBD1 | TRBV20-1 | TGCAGTGCTAGAGATCACGGGACAGGGGTATACGAGCAGTACTTC | CSARDHGTGVYEQYF
TRBJ2-1 | NA | NA | TRBV7-9 | TGTGCCAGCAGCTTAGATAGGCGAGTTACCAATGAGCAGTTCTTC | CASSLDRRVTNEQFF
TRBJ1-6 | many | NA | TRBV15 | TGTGCCACCAGCAGTTGGCAGAACTCACCCCTCCACTTT | CATSSWQNSPLHF
TRBJ1-1 | NA | NA | TRBV5-5 | TGTGCCAGCAGTTGGGCTTTGGGACAACAGGACACTGAAGCTTTCTTT | CASSWALGQQDTEAFF
TRBJ2-2 | NA | TRBD1 | TRBV6-1 | TGTGCCAGCAGCTCCAAAAGGGACAGGGGAAAGGATACCGGGGAGCTGTTTTTT | CASSSKRDRGKDTGELFF
TRBJ1-2 | many | NA | TRBV24-1 | TGTGCCACCAGTGAGACGGGAAATTTCGGCTACACCTTC | CATSETGNFGYTF
TRBJ1-4 | NA | NA | TRBV4-3 | TGCGCCAGCAGCCAAGTTAAGGCCGGTGGGGCTAATGAAAAACTGTTTTTT | CASSQVKAGGANEKLFF
TRBJ1-1 | many | TRBD1 | TRBV5-1 | TGCGCCAGCAGCTTGGCGGCAGGGGGTGTCATGAACACTGAAGCTTTCTTT | CASSLAAGGVMNTEAFF
TRBJ2-1 | many | TRBD2 | TRBV6-2/TRBV6-3 | TGTGCCAGCAGTTACTATAGCGGGAGTCGGTACAATGAGCAGTTCTTC | CASSYYSGSRYNEQFF
TRBJ2-7 | many | TRBD1 | TRBV20-1 | TGCAGTGCGGAAACCGGGACAGAGACGTACGAGCAGTACTTC | CSAETGTETYEQYF
TRBJ1-5 | many | NA | TRBV7-8 | TGTGCCAGCAGCTGGGGACGGACTAATCAGCCCCAGCATTTT | CASSWGRTNQPQHF
TRBJ1-2 | many | NA | TRBV6-1 | TGTGCCAGCAAAATGGGACAAAAAAACTATGGCTACACCTTC | CASKMGQKNYGYTF
TRBJ1-1 | many | NA | TRBV19 | TGTGCCAGTAGTCTACATTCGCGCCAGGATATGAACACTGAAGCTTTCTTT | CASSLHSRQDMNTEAFF
TRBJ1-2 | many | TRBD1 | TRBV6-1 | TGTGCCAGCAGGGACCCCGGGACAGGGGGATATGGCTACACCTTC | CASRDPGTGGYGYTF
TRBJ2-2 | NA | TRBD2 | TRBV5-1 | TGCGCCAGCAGCCCAAGCGGGATCGACACCGGGGAGCTGTTTTTT | CASSPSGIDTGELFF
TRBJ2-7 | many | NA | TRBV12-3/TRBV12-4 | TGTGCCAGCGGGTATACACGGACGGTGTACTTC | CASGYTRTVYF
TRBJ2-7 | many | TRBD2 | TRBV29-1 | TGCAGCGGAAGGGGGACTAGCGGAGCCGAGCAGTACTTC | CSGRGTSGAEQYF
TRBJ2-4 | few | TRBD1 | TRBV7-6 | TGTGCCAGCGGCCCAGAACAGGGGGGCATTCAGTACTTC | CASGPEQGGIQYF
TRBJ1-1 | many | TRBD1 | TRBV30 | TGTGCCTGGACCCCCCAGGGACAGGGTAGGAACACTGAAGCTTTCTTT | CAWTPQGQGRNTEAFF